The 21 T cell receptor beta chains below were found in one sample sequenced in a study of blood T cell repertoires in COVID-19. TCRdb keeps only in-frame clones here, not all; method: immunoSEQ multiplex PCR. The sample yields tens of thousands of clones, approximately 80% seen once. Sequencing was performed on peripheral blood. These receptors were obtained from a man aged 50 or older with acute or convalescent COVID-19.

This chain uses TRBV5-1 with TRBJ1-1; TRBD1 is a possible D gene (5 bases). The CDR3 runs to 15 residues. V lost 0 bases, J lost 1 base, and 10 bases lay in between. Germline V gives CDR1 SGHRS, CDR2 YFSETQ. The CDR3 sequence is CASSLGGPKNTEAFF. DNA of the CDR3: TGCGCCAGCAGCTTGGGGGGCCCTAAGAACACTGAAGCTTTCTTT.

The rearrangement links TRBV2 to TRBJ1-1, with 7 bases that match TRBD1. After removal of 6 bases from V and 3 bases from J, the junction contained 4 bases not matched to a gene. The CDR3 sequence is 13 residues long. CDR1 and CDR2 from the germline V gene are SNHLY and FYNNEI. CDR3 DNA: TGTGCCAGCAGAGAGGGGGCAGACACTGAAGCTTTCTTT. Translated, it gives CASREGADTEAFF.

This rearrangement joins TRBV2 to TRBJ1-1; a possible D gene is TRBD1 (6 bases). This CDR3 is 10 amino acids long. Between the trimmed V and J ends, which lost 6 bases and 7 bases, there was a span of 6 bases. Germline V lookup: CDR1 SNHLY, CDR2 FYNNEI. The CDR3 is CASRDSEAFF. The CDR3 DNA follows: TGTGCCAGCAGGGACAGTGAAGCTTTCTTT.

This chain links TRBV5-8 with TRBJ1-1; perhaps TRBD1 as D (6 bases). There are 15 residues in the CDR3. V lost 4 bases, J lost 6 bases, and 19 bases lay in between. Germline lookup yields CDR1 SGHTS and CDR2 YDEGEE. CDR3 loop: CASSPGQLEWAEAFF. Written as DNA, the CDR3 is TGTGCCAGCAGCCCAGGACAGTTGGAATGGGCTGAAGCTTTCTTT.

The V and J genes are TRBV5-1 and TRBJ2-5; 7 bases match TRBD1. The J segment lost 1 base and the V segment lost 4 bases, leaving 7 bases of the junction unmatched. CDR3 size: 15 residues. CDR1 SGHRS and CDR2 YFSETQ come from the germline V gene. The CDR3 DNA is TGCGCCAGCAGCGGGACGGGACAGACCCAAGAGACCCAGTACTTC. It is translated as CASSGTGQTQETQYF.

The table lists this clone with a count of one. DNA of the CDR3: TGTGCCAGCAGCCTGAGGGACAGACCTAGCACAGATACGCAGTATTTT. The encoded protein is CASSLRDRPSTDTQYF. The gene calls are TRBV27 and TRBJ2-3; 7 nucleotides align to TRBD1. Germline CDR1 is MNHEY and CDR2 is SMNVEV (reference sequence). This CDR3 has 16 amino acids. V was pared by 6 bases and J by 0 bases, with 9 bases of the junction left unmatched.

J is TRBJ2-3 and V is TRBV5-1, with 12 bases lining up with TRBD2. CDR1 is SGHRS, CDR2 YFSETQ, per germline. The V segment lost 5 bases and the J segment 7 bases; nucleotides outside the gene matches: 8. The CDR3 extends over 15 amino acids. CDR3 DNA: TGCGCCAGCAGTCCTAGCGGGGGGGCCGGGAATACGCAGTATTTT. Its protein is CASSPSGGAGNTQYF. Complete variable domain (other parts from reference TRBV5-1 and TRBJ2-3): KAGVTQTPRYLIKTRGQQVTLSCSPISGHRSVSWYQQTPGQGLQFLFEYFSETQRNKGNFPGRFSGRQFSNSRSEMNVSTLELGDSALYLCASSPSGGAGNTQYFGPGTRLTVL.

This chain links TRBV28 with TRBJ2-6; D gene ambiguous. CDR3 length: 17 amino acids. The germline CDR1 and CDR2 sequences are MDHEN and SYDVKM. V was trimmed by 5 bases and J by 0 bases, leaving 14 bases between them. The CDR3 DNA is TGTGCCAGCAGTACCCCCCTTAGCAACTCTGGGGCCAACGTCCTGACTTTC. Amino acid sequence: CASSTPLSNSGANVLTF.

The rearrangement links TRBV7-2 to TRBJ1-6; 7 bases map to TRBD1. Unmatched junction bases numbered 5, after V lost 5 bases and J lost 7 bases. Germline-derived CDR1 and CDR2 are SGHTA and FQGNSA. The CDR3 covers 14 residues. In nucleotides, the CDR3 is TGTGCCAGCAGCCCGCGACAGGGAAATTCACCCCTCCACTTT. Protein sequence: CASSPRQGNSPLHF.

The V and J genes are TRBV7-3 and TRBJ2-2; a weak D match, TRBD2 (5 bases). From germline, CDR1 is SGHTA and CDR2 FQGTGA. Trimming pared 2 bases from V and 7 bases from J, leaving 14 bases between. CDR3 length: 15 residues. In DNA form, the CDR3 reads TGTGCCAGCAGCTTACTCGGACTCCGAGACGGGGAGCTGTTTTTT. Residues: CASSLLGLRDGELFF. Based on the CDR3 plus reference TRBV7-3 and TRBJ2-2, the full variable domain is GAGVSQTPSNKVTEKGKYVELRCDPISGHTALYWYRQSLGQGPEFLIYFQGTGAADDSGLPNDRFFAVRPEGSVSTLKIQRTERGDSAVYLCASSLLGLRDGELFFGEGSRLTVL.

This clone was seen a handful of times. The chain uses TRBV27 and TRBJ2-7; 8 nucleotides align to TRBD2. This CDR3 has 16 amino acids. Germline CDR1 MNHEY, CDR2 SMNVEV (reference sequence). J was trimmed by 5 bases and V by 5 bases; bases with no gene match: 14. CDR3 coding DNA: TGTGCCAGCAGTCGTCGTCTAGCGGGCATGGGCGACGAGCAGTACTTC. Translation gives CASSRRLAGMGDEQYF.

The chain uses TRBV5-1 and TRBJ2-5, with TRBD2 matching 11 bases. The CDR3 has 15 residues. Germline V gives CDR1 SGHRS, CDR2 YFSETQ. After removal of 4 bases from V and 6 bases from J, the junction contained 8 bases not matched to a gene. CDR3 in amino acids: CASSLGTSGSKTQYF. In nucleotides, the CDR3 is TGCGCCAGCAGCCTCGGGACTAGCGGAAGCAAGACCCAGTACTTC. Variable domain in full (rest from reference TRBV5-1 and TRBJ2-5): KAGVTQTPRYLIKTRGQQVTLSCSPISGHRSVSWYQQTPGQGLQFLFEYFSETQRNKGNFPGRFSGRQFSNSRSEMNVSTLELGDSALYLCASSLGTSGSKTQYFGPGTRLLVL.

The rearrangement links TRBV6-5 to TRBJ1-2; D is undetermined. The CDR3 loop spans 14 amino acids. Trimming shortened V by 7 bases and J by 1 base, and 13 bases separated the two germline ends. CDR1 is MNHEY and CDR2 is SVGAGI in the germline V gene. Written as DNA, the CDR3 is TGTGCCAGCACTCCAGAGCCGGGTAACTATGGCTACACCTTC. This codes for CASTPEPGNYGYTF.

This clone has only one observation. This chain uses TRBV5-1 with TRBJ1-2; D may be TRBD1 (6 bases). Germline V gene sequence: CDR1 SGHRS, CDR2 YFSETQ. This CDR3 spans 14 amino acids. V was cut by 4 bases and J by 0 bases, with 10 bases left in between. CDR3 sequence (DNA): TGCGCCAGCAGCCCCGGACAGACTAACTATGGCTACACCTTC. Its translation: CASSPGQTNYGYTF.

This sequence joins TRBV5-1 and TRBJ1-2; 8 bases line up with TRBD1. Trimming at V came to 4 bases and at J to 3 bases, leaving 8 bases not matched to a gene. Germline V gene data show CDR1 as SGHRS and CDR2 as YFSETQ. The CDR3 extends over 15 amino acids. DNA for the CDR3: TGCGCCAGCAGCACCGGGACAGGAGCTTACTATGGCTACACCTTC. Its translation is CASSTGTGAYYGYTF.

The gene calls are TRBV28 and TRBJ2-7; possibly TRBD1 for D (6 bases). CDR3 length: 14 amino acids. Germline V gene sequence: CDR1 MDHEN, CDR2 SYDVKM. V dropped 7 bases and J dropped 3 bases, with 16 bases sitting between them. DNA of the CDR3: TGTGCCAGCAACTCTCCCGGGACATACTACGAGCAGTACTTC. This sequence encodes CASNSPGTYYEQYF.

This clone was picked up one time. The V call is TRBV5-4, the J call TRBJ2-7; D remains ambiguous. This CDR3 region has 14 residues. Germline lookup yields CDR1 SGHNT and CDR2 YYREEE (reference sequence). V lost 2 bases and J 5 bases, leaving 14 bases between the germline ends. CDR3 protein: CASSFYSLSDEQYF. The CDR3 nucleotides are TGTGCCAGCAGCTTCTATTCCCTAAGTGACGAGCAGTACTTC.

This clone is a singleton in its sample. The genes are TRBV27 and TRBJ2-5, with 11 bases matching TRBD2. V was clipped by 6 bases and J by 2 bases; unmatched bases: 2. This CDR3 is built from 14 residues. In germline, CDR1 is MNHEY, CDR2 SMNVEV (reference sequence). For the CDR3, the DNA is TGTGCCAGCAGCGGGACTAGCGGACAAGAGACCCAGTACTTC. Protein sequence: CASSGTSGQETQYF.

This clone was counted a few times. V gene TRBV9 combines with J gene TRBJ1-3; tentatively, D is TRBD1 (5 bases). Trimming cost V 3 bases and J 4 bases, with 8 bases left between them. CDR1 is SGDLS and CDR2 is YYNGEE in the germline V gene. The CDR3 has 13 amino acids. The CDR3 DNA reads TGTGCCAGCAGCGCAGGGCCCGGAAACACCATATATTTT. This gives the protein CASSAGPGNTIYF. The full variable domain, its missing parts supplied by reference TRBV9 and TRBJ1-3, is DSGVTQTPKHLITATGQRVTLRCSPRSGDLSVYWYQQSLDQGLQFLIQYYNGEERAKGNILERFSAQQFPDLHSELNLSSLELGDSALYFCASSAGPGNTIYFGEGSWLTVV.

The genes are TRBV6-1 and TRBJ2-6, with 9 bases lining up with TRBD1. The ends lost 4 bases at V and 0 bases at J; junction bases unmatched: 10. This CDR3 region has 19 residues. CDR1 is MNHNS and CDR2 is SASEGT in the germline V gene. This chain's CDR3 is CASSADRGRVSSGANVLTF. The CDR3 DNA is TGTGCCAGCAGTGCGGACAGGGGCCGAGTAAGCTCTGGGGCCAACGTCCTGACTTTC.

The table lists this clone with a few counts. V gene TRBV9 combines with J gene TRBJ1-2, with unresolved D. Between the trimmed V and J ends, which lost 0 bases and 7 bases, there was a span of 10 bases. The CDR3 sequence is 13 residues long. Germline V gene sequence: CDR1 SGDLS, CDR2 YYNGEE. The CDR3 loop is CASSVDQAGGYTF. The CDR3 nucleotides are TGTGCCAGCAGCGTAGACCAGGCTGGTGGCTACACCTTC.